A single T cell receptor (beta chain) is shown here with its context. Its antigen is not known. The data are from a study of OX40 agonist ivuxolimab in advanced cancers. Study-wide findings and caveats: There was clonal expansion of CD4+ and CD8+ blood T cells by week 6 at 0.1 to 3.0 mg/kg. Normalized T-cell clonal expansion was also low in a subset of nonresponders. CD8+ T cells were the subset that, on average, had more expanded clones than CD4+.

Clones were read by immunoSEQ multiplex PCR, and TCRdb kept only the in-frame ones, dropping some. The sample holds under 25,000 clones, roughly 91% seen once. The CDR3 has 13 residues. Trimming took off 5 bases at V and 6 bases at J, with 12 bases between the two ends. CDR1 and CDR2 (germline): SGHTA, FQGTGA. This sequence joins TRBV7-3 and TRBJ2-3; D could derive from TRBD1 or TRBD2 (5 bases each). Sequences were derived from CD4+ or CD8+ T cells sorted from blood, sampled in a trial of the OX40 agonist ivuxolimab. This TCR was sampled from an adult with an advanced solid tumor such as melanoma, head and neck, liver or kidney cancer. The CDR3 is CASSPDGADTQYF. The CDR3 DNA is TGTGCCAGCAGCCCGGACGGGGCTGATACGCAGTATTTT. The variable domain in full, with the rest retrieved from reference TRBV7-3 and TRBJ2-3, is GAGVSQTPSNKVTEKGKYVELRCDPISGHTALYWYRQSLGQGPEFLIYFQGTGAADDSGLPNDRFFAVRPEGSVSTLKIQRTERGDSAVYLCASSPDGADTQYFGPGTRLTVL.